This is a list of T cell receptor beta chains from one sample in a study of siplizumab effects on memory and regulatory T cells. Assay: immunoSEQ multiplex PCR; the TCRdb copy retains only in-frame clones and omits some. The repertoire holds about 100,000 clones, with over 90% as singletons. Sequenced material: non-Treg CD4+ T cells sorted from blood. The receptor source for this set is a human donor in good health. Each CDR3 is given with its conserved first and last residue. A D gene is named only where the DNA matches it firmly. The size entry is marked missing in some rows and otherwise reads once, few, many or a size class.

size,V,J,D,CDR3,DNA
NA,TRBV19,TRBJ2-7,NA,CASSRGVQTTYEQYF,TGTGCCAGTTCCAGGGGAGTTCAAACGACCTACGAGCAGTACTTC
NA,TRBV5-3,TRBJ2-1,TRBD2,CARSLTSGRADEQFF,TGTGCCAGAAGCTTAACTAGCGGGAGGGCAGATGAGCAGTTCTTC
NA,TRBV29-1,TRBJ2-2,NA,CSAEKRGTGELFF,TGCAGCGCCGAAAAGAGGGGGACCGGGGAGCTGTTTTTT
NA,TRBV5-1,TRBJ2-3,NA,CASSSAAHPDTQYF,TGCGCCAGCAGCTCGGCTGCTCACCCTGATACGCAGTATTTT
NA,TRBV4-2,TRBJ2-3,NA,CASGRSNTDTQYF,TGTGCCAGTGGCAGGTCTAACACAGATACGCAGTATTTT
once,TRBV4-1,TRBJ2-5,TRBD1,CASSLESGQGSETQYF,TGCGCCAGCAGCCTAGAATCAGGACAGGGGTCAGAGACCCAGTACTTC
NA,TRBV11-3,TRBJ2-2,TRBD1,CASSQGTGGNTGELFF,TGTGCCAGCAGCCAAGGGACAGGGGGGAACACCGGGGAGCTGTTTTTT
NA,TRBV6-6,TRBJ2-1,NA,CATQKGGNSYNEQFF,TGTGCCACACAAAAGGGCGGGAATTCATACAATGAGCAGTTCTTC
NA,TRBV5-4,TRBJ1-2,TRBD1,CASSLGQASFGGYTF,TGTGCCAGCAGTCTAGGACAGGCCAGCTTTGGAGGCTACACCTTC
once,TRBV7-2,TRBJ1-2,NA,CASSSVGGEAGYTF,TGTGCCAGCAGCTCCGTGGGGGGGGAGGCCGGCTACACCTTC
NA,TRBV27,TRBJ2-1,TRBD2,CASSSGSLYNEQFF,TGTGCCAGCAGCAGCGGGAGTCTCTACAATGAGCAGTTCTTC
NA,TRBV7-2,TRBJ1-5,NA,CASGTFVNQPQHF,TGTGCCAGCGGCACTTTTGTCAATCAGCCCCAGCATTTT
NA,TRBV15,TRBJ1-1,TRBD1,CATSRKGTGDNTEAFF,TGTGCCACCAGCCGTAAAGGGACAGGGGACAACACTGAAGCTTTCTTT
NA,TRBV7-3,TRBJ2-1,TRBD2,CASSLIPLAGDNEQFF,TGTGCCAGCAGCTTAATTCCGTTAGCGGGTGACAATGAGCAGTTCTTC
once,TRBV19,TRBJ1-4,NA,CASSIRGDDEKLFF,TGTGCCAGTAGTATAAGAGGGGACGATGAAAAACTGTTTTTT
NA,TRBV30,TRBJ2-5,TRBD2,CAWSVPSGIPETQYF,TGTGCCTGGAGTGTACCCAGCGGGATCCCGGAGACCCAGTACTTC
NA,TRBV18,TRBJ2-1,TRBD2,CASLPGGVAISYNEQFF,TGTGCCAGCTTACCGGGGGGTGTCGCCATCTCCTACAATGAGCAGTTCTTC
NA,TRBV2,TRBJ1-2,NA,CASSPTDPYGYTF,TGTGCCAGCAGCCCGACAGATCCCTATGGCTACACCTTC
NA,TRBV5-8,TRBJ2-6,NA,CASRLSGANVLTF,TGTGCCAGCAGATTATCTGGGGCCAACGTCCTGACTTTC
NA,TRBV27,TRBJ2-6,NA,CASSFRGANVLTF,TGTGCCAGCAGTTTCCGCGGGGCCAACGTCCTGACTTTC
NA,TRBV7-3,TRBJ2-1,NA,CASSLRRRDEQFF,TGTGCCAGCAGCTTAAGGCGCCGCGATGAGCAGTTCTTC
NA,TRBV4-2,TRBJ2-5,NA,CASSQDMLTETQYF,TGTGCCAGCAGCCAAGATATGCTTACGGAGACCCAGTACTTC
NA,TRBV5-4,TRBJ2-2,NA,CASSFRQIRELFF,TGTGCCAGCAGCTTTAGACAGATCAGGGAGCTGTTTTTT
NA,TRBV11-2,TRBJ2-7,NA,CASSTGTKGYEQYF,TGTGCCAGCAGCACCGGGACCAAGGGCTACGAGCAGTACTTC
once,TRBV6-5,TRBJ1-2,NA,CASSYRGFQALDGYTF,TGTGCCAGCAGTTACAGGGGTTTTCAGGCGTTAGATGGCTACACCTTC
NA,TRBV19,TRBJ1-2,TRBD1,CASSIGQGTYGYTF,TGTGCCAGTAGTATTGGACAGGGAACCTATGGCTACACCTTC
NA,TRBV28,TRBJ1-3,NA,CASSPSTGRAGNTIYF,TGTGCCAGCAGTCCCTCCACGGGGAGGGCTGGAAACACCATATATTTT
NA,TRBV2,TRBJ2-7,NA,CASIEGAFNVESYEQYF,TGTGCCAGCATCGAAGGGGCCTTTAACGTAGAATCCTACGAGCAGTACTTC
NA,TRBV7-2,TRBJ2-3,TRBD2,CASRPAGVRTDTQYF,TGTGCCAGCAGACCCGCGGGAGTTCGGACAGATACGCAGTATTTT
NA,TRBV5-8,TRBJ2-3,TRBD2,CASSLRLLAGAFTDTQYF,TGTGCCAGCAGCTTGCGCTTACTAGCGGGAGCCTTCACAGATACGCAGTATTTT
NA,TRBV7-3,TRBJ2-3,NA,CASSFGLGANTDTQYF,TGTGCCAGCAGCTTTGGACTGGGGGCTAACACAGATACGCAGTATTTT
NA,TRBV28,TRBJ2-2,NA,CASSWSVGELFF,TGTGCCAGCAGTTGGAGCGTCGGGGAGCTGTTTTTT
NA,TRBV19,TRBJ1-5,TRBD1,CASSPYLRQGAGQPQHF,TGTGCCAGTAGCCCCTACCTCCGACAGGGGGCAGGCCAGCCCCAGCATTTT
NA,TRBV10-3,TRBJ2-7,NA,CAISESGDSYEQYF,TGTGCCATCAGTGAGTCAGGCGACAGCTACGAGCAGTACTTC
NA,TRBV6-5,TRBJ1-1,NA,CASSYSGTRDTEAFF,TGTGCCAGCAGTTACTCCGGGACTCGGGACACTGAAGCTTTCTTT
NA,TRBV2,TRBJ1-4,NA,CASSEGSLLYEKLFF,TGTGCCAGCAGTGAGGGCAGTCTCCTTTATGAAAAACTGTTTTTT
NA,TRBV6-1,TRBJ2-7,NA,CASSPGPEGYEQYF,TGTGCCAGCTCGCCGGGCCCGGAGGGCTACGAGCAGTACTTC
NA,TRBV19,TRBJ1-1,TRBD1,CASSSQGGVNTEAFF,TGTGCCAGTAGCTCACAGGGGGGGGTGAACACTGAAGCTTTCTTT
NA,TRBV7-2,TRBJ2-5,NA,CASSAPRGPHQETQYF,TGTGCCAGCAGCGCACCACGGGGGCCCCACCAAGAGACCCAGTACTTC
few,TRBV7-3,TRBJ2-1,NA,CASSLNPAHNEQFF,TGTGCCAGCAGCTTAAATCCAGCTCACAATGAGCAGTTCTTC
NA,TRBV6-1,TRBJ2-7,TRBD2,CASSETSGPYEQYF,TGTGCCAGCAGTGAGACTAGCGGCCCCTACGAGCAGTACTTC
NA,TRBV5-5,TRBJ2-1,TRBD1,CASSLKGAGVDNEQFF,TGTGCCAGCAGCTTAAAGGGGGCAGGGGTAGACAATGAGCAGTTCTTC
NA,TRBV21-1,TRBJ1-1,NA,CASSPEEGAQAEAFF,TGTGCCAGCAGCCCAGAAGAGGGGGCACAGGCTGAAGCTTTCTTT
NA,TRBV6-5,TRBJ2-1,NA,CASSSMGGEQFF,TGTGCCAGCAGTTCTATGGGTGGTGAGCAGTTCTTC
NA,TRBV4-2,TRBJ1-2,NA,CASSQDSGGNYGYTF,TGTGCCAGCAGCCAAGACTCCGGAGGCAACTATGGCTACACCTTC
NA,TRBV14,TRBJ2-3,NA,CASSQIAFSTDTQYF,TGTGCCAGCAGCCAAATAGCTTTTAGCACAGATACGCAGTATTTT